This T cell receptor (beta chain) derives from a study of shared T cell receptors in the human thymus. Here immunoSEQ multiplex PCR was the method, and the copy in TCRdb shows in-frame clones only, minus some. The data contain more than 550,000 clones, roughly 85% of them singletons. Trimming took 0 bases from V and 4 from J, leaving 12 bases between them. Germline V CDR1 and CDR2: MGHRA, YSYEKL. The CDR3 consists of 15 residues. This same sample was also part of a study on human thymus T cells.

Sequences were obtained from thymocytes. The chain links TRBV4-1 to TRBJ1-2, with D uncertain. This TCR was recovered from a girl in the first two years of life with a congenital heart defect. This CDR3 is CASSQDPGQSYGYTF. Written as DNA, the CDR3 is TGCGCCAGCAGCCAAGATCCGGGTCAGTCCTATGGCTACACCTTC.